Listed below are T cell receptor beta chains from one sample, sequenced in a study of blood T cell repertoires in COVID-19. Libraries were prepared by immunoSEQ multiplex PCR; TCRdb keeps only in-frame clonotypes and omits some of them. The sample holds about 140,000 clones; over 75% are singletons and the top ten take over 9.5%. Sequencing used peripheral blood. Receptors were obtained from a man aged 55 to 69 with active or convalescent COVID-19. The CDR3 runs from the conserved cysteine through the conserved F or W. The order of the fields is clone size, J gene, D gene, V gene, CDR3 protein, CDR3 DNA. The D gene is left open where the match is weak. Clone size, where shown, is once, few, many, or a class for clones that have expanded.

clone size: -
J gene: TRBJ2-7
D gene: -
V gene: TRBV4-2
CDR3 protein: CASSQDPGLDLSYEQYF
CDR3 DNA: TGTGCCAGCAGCCAAGATCCCGGACTTGACCTCTCCTACGAGCAGTACTTC

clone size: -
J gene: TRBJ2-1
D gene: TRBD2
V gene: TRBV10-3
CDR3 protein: CAISELAGTSGSDSYNEQFF
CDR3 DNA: TGTGCCATCAGTGAGCTCGCCGGGACTAGCGGGAGCGACTCCTACAATGAGCAGTTCTTC

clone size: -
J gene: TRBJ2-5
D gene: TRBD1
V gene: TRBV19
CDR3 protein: CASSSTGAVQTQYF
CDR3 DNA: TGTGCCAGTAGTTCGACAGGGGCGGTGCAGACCCAGTACTTC

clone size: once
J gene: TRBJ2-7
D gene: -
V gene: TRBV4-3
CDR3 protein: CASSQGEGGEQYF
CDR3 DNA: TGCGCCAGCAGCCAAGGTGAGGGTGGCGAGCAGTACTTC

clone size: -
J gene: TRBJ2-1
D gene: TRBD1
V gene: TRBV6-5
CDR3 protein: CASSYRWDRGLEQFF
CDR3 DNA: TGTGCCAGCAGTTACCGCTGGGACAGGGGGCTAGAACAGTTCTTC

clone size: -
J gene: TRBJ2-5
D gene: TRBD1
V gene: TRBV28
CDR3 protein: CASSLAGGGETQYF
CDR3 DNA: TGTGCCAGCAGTTTGGCAGGGGGCGGAGAGACCCAGTACTTC

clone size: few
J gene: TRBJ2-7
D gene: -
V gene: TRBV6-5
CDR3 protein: CASSYFAGVGYEQYF
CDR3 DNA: TGTGCCAGCAGTTACTTTGCTGGAGTAGGCTACGAGCAGTACTTC

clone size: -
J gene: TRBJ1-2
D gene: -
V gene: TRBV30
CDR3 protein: CAWSVRRGPGYGYTF
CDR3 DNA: TGTGCCTGGAGTGTAAGGCGGGGCCCTGGCTATGGCTACACCTTC

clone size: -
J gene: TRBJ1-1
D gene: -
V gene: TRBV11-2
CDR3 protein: CASSSSMEVFTEAFF
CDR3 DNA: TGTGCCAGCAGCTCCAGTATGGAGGTCTTCACTGAAGCTTTCTTT

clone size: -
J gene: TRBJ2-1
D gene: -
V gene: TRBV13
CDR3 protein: CASSLGTSRKQFF
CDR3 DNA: TGTGCCAGCAGCTTAGGTACTAGCCGGAAGCAGTTCTTC

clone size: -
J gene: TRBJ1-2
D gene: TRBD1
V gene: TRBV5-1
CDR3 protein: CASSSRQGEYDGYTF
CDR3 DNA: TGTGCCAGCAGCTCGAGACAGGGGGAATATGATGGCTACACCTTC

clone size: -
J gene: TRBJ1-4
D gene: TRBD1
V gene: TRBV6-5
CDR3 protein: CASSRTGATNEKLFF
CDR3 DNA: TGTGCCAGCAGTCGGACAGGCGCAACTAATGAAAAACTGTTTTTT

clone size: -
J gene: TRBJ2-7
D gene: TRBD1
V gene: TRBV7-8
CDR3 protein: CASSSYTGGYEQYF
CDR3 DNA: TGTGCCAGCAGCTCTTATACAGGGGGCTACGAGCAGTACTTC

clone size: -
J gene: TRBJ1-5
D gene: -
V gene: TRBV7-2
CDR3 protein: CASSQGYSNQPQHF
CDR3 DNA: TGTGCCAGCAGCCAGGGGTATAGCAATCAGCCCCAGCATTTT

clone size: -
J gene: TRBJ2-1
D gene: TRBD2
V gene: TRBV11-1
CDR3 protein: CASSPTSGTGNEQFF
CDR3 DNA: TGTGCCAGCAGCCCGACTAGCGGGACGGGGAATGAGCAGTTCTTC

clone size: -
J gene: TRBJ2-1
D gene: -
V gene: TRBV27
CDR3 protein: CASSFPGRANEQFF
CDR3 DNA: TGTGCCAGCAGTTTCCCCGGGAGAGCGAATGAGCAGTTCTTC

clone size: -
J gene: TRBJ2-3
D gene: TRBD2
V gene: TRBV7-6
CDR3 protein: CASSLGTSVRTDTQYF
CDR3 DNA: TGTGCCAGCAGCTTAGGGACTAGCGTACGCACAGATACGCAGTATTTT

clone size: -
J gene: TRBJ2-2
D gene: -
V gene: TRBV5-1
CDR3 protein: CASAFRGDTGELFF
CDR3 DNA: TGCGCCAGCGCCTTCAGGGGGGACACCGGGGAGCTGTTTTTT

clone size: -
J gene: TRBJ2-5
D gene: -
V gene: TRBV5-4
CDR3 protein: CASSFGGGSVGTQYF
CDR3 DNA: TGTGCCAGCAGCTTTGGGGGCGGCTCGGTGGGGACCCAGTACTTC

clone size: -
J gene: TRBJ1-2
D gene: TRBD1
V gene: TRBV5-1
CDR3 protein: CASSLDTGAHYGYTF
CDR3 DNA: TGCGCCAGCAGCTTGGATACAGGGGCCCACTATGGCTACACCTTC

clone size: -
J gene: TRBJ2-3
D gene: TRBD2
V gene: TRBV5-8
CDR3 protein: CASSFTAYRLAGDADTQYF
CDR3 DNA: TGTGCCAGCAGCTTCACTGCCTACCGACTAGCGGGAGACGCAGATACGCAGTATTTT

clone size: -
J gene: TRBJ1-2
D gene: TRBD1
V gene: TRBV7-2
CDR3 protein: CASSLGDSYGYTF
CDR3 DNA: TGTGCCAGCAGCTTAGGGGACAGCTATGGCTACACCTTC

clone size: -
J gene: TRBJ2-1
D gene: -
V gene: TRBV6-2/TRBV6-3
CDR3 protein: CASSYSARSSYNEQFF
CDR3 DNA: TGTGCCAGCAGTTACTCGGCCAGAAGCTCCTACAATGAGCAGTTCTTC

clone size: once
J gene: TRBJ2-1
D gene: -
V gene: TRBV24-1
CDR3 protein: CATSGSGGDNEQFF
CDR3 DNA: TGTGCCACCAGTGGATCGGGCGGGGACAATGAGCAGTTCTTC

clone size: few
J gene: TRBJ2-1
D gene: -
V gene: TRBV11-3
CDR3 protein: CASSLDQASDEQFF
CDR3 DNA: TGTGCCAGCAGCTTAGATCAGGCTAGCGATGAGCAGTTCTTC

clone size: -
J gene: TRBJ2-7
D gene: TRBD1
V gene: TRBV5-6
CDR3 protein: CASSGGTGGYEQYF
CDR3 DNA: TGTGCCAGCAGCGGGGGGACAGGGGGCTACGAGCAGTACTTC

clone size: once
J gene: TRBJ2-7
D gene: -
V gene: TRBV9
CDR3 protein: CASSVRGGGTYEQYF
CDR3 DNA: TGTGCCAGCAGCGTCAGGGGAGGGGGGACCTACGAGCAGTACTTC

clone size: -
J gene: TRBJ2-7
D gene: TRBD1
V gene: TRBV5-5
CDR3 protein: CASSSGQGGNF
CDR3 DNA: TGTGCCAGCAGCTCGGGACAGGGAGGGAACTTC

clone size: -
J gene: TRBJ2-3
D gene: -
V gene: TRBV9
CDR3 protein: CASSVAGHLTDTQYF
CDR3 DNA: TGTGCCAGCAGCGTAGCGGGACATCTGACAGATACGCAGTATTTT

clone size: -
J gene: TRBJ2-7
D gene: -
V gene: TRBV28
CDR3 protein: CASSFRYEQYF
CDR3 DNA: TGTGCCAGCAGTTTCCGGTACGAGCAGTACTTC

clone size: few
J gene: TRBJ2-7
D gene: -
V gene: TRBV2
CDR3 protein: CASSASLYEQYF
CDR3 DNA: TGTGCCAGCAGTGCTTCCCTTTACGAGCAGTACTTC

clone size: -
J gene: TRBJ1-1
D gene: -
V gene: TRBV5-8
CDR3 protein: CASSLKRTVSTEAFF
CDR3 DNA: TGTGCCAGCAGCTTGAAAAGGACAGTGTCCACTGAAGCTTTCTTT

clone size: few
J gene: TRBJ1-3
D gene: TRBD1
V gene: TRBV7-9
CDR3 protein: CASMVGGADSTIYF
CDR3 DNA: TGTGCCAGCATGGTAGGGGGCGCAGATTCCACCATATATTTT